A single sample is the source of the 26 T cell receptor beta chains below, sequenced in a study of blood T cell repertoires in COVID-19. Measured with immunoSEQ multiplex PCR; TCRdb has only the in-frame clones, and not every one. Of about 260,000 clones listed, about 83% are singletons. The sequencing input was peripheral blood. The receptor set was obtained from a woman in her forties who had recovered from COVID-19.

V and J are TRBV19 and TRBJ1-6, with TRBD1 matching over 7 bases. Losses at the gene ends were 1 base for V and 7 bases for J; bases not matched to a gene: 4. Germline CDR1 reads LNHDA; CDR2 reads SQIVND (reference sequence). The CDR3 is 15 residues long. CDR3 sequence: CASSIVPQGNSPLHF. The CDR3 bases are TGTGCCAGTAGTATAGTTCCACAGGGGAATTCACCCCTCCACTTT.

Only a few counts were recorded for this clone. The rearrangement uses TRBV12-3 or TRBV12-4 and TRBJ2-2; 8 bases fit TRBD2. After removal of 6 bases from V and 6 bases from J, the junction contained 0 bases not matched to a gene. This CDR3 comprises 12 residues. CDR3 nucleotide sequence: TGTGCCAGCAGGGGACTAGCCGGGGAGCTGTTTTTT. Encoded protein: CASRGLAGELFF.

The chain recombines TRBV27 with TRBJ2-7, with D possibly TRBD2 on 5 matching bases. Germline CDR1 and CDR2: MNHEY and SMNVEV (reference sequence). The CDR3 loop spans 16 amino acids. The germline V and J ends were trimmed by 8 bases and 2 bases, with 22 bases remaining between them. CDR3 DNA: TGTGCCAGCTCCCAGAGGCCGGGGATCGTAACCTACGAGCAGTACTTC. Protein product: CASSQRPGIVTYEQYF.

The chain has TRBV5-1 and TRBJ2-3, with D possibly matching TRBD1 (6 bases). This CDR3 has 15 amino acids. V lost 2 bases to trimming and J lost 3 bases, with 13 bases between them. Germline assignment: CDR1 SGHRS and CDR2 YFSETQ. The DNA for the CDR3 is TGCGCCAGCAGCTTTCTCCCGGACAGAACAGATACGCAGTATTTT. Encoded protein: CASSFLPDRTDTQYF.

This clone occurred once. The chain joins TRBV5-1 to TRBJ2-3; D perhaps matches TRBD1 (5 bases). The CDR3 length is 15 residues. V was shortened by 0 bases and J by 4 bases, with 12 bases between the two germline ends. Germline loops: CDR1 SGHRS, CDR2 YFSETQ. The CDR3 protein is CASSLEGPSADTQYF. DNA of the CDR3: TGCGCCAGCAGCTTGGAGGGGCCCTCGGCAGATACGCAGTATTTT.

The chain couples TRBV18 to TRBJ2-6; no clear D gene. Germline V gene data show CDR1 as KGHSH and CDR2 as LQKENI. The CDR3 runs 16 residues. The V end was cut by 2 bases, the J end by 2 bases, with 10 bases between. For the CDR3, the DNA is TGTGCCAGCTCACCAACCGACAAGGCTGGGGCCAACGTCCTGACTTTC. As protein: CASSPTDKAGANVLTF. The entire variable domain, with the rest obtained from reference TRBV18 and TRBJ2-6, is as follows: NAGVMQNPRHLVRRRGQEARLRCSPMKGHSHVYWYRQLPEEGLKFMVYLQKENIIDESGMPKERFSAEFPKEGPSILRIQQVVRGDSAAYFCASSPTDKAGANVLTFGAGSRLTVL.

This clone was observed a handful of times. This sequence joins TRBV6-5 and TRBJ2-7; 9 nucleotides line up with TRBD1. The CDR3 sequence is 15 residues long. The germline gives CDR1 MNHEY, CDR2 SVGAGI. The trim removed 6 bases at V and 3 bases at J, leaving 9 bases unmatched. The CDR3 region is CASRPVQGADYEQYF. The CDR3 DNA sequence: TGTGCCAGCAGGCCCGTACAGGGGGCAGACTACGAGCAGTACTTC.

The chain uses TRBV30 and TRBJ2-7; weak D call: TRBD2 (7 bases). Germline V gene data show CDR1 as GTSNPN and CDR2 as SVGIG (reference sequence). The CDR3 spans 14 residues. V was shortened by 0 bases and J by 2 bases, with 11 bases between the two germline ends. The CDR3 nucleotides are TGTGCCTGGAGTGTAAACGGGGGGCCCTACGAGCAGTACTTC. Translation gives CAWSVNGGPYEQYF.

The rearrangement links TRBV28 to TRBJ2-1; 10 bases agree with TRBD2. The junction had 6 bases not matched to a gene; V was cut back by 7 bases and J by 0 bases. Germline assignment: CDR1 MDHEN and CDR2 SYDVKM. The CDR3 is 16 amino acids. CDR3 protein: CASTSGGTSSYNEQFF. CDR3 nucleotides: TGTGCCAGCACTAGCGGGGGAACTAGCTCCTACAATGAGCAGTTCTTC.

DNA of the CDR3: TGTGCCAGCAGATTACTGGGGGGAGGGGCTTACGAGCAGTACTTC. This encodes CASRLLGGGAYEQYF. V gene TRBV6-5 combines with J gene TRBJ2-7; 7 positions match TRBD2. Germline V lookup: CDR1 MNHEY, CDR2 SVGAGI. Trimming took 6 bases from V and 4 from J; bases not matched to a gene: 12. The CDR3 extends over 15 amino acids.

The gene calls are TRBV5-1 and TRBJ2-1, with D perhaps matching TRBD2 (6 bases). The CDR3 loop spans 15 amino acids. CDR1 and CDR2 from the germline V gene are SGHRS and YFSETQ. V was trimmed by 4 bases and J by 2 bases, leaving 13 bases between them. CDR3 in DNA: TGCGCCAGCAGCATACACGGCGGGGCCTACAATGAGCAGTTCTTC. Encoded protein: CASSIHGGAYNEQFF.

This clone has ten or more counts. This chain links TRBV6-6 with TRBJ2-1, with TRBD2 identical over 8 bases. The germline V gene has CDR1 MNHNY and CDR2 SVGAGI (reference sequence). The CDR3 length is 16 residues. V lost 6 bases to trimming and J lost 1 base; unmatched junction nucleotides: 8. CDR3 sequence (DNA): TGTGCCAGCAGAAAAGTTCGCGGGGGGTCCTACAATGAGCAGTTCTTC. Amino acids: CASRKVRGGSYNEQFF.

The chain carries TRBV7-9 and TRBJ1-1; weak D call: TRBD1 (5 bases). Trimming removed 2 bases at V and 5 bases at J, with 12 bases between. The V gene's germline CDR1 is SEHNR and CDR2 FQNEAQ (reference sequence). The CDR3 contains 14 residues. CDR3 nucleotides: TGTGCCAGCAGCTTAAGCGGGGCTGGGACTGAAGCTTTCTTT. It codes for CASSLSGAGTEAFF.

This chain joins TRBV6-2 or TRBV6-3 and TRBJ2-5, with no clear D. CDR1 and CDR2 (germline): MNHEY, SVGEGT. With 3 bases removed from V and 2 bases from J, the gap between germline ends came to 10 bases. The CDR3 loop spans 14 amino acids. This chain's CDR3 is CASSYSTFQETQYF. CDR3 coding DNA: TGTGCCAGCAGTTATAGCACGTTTCAAGAGACCCAGTACTTC.

There are a few counts of this clone. The rearrangement links TRBV19 to TRBJ2-3; D is undetermined. The CDR3 spans 14 residues. Trimming cost V 0 bases and J 7 bases, with 11 bases left between them. Germline assignment: CDR1 LNHDA and CDR2 SQIVND (reference sequence). The CDR3 sequence is CASSIEHSPNTQYF. The CDR3 DNA follows: TGTGCCAGTAGTATAGAGCACAGCCCAAATACGCAGTATTTT.

The table lists this clone with a few counts. The sample contains more than one DNA sequence encoding this CDR3. The chain combines TRBV2 with TRBJ2-2, with 15 bases matching TRBD2. The CDR3 totals 14 residues. Germline trimming cut 8 bases from V and 6 bases from J; bases unmatched to any gene: 1. In germline, CDR1 is SNHLY, CDR2 FYNNEI. The CDR3: CASGLAGGSGELFF. In DNA form, the CDR3 reads TGTGCCAGCGGACTAGCGGGGGGGTCCGGGGAGCTGTTTTTT.

This chain links TRBV27 with TRBJ2-7; D possibly corresponds to TRBD1 (6 bases). V was clipped by 3 bases and J by 4 bases, with 16 bases between them. Germline CDR1 reads MNHEY; CDR2 reads SMNVEV (reference sequence). The CDR3 is 15 residues long. This CDR3 reads CASSFAAGVFYEQYF. CDR3 nucleotide sequence: TGTGCCAGCAGTTTCGCGGCAGGGGTGTTTTACGAGCAGTACTTC.

The chain is built from TRBV4-2 and TRBJ2-5; 14 bases agree with TRBD2. The J segment lost 0 bases and the V segment lost 1 base, leaving 7 bases of the junction unmatched. The CDR3 is 19 residues long. Germline CDR1 LGHNA, CDR2 YNFKEQ. This chain's CDR3 is CASSQGLAGGPFDQETQYF. The CDR3 DNA follows: TGTGCCAGCAGCCAAGGACTAGCGGGGGGGCCTTTCGACCAAGAGACCCAGTACTTC.

There are many counts of this clone. The chain carries TRBV4-2 and TRBJ2-3; possibly TRBD2 for D (5 bases). Germline V gene data show CDR1 as LGHNA and CDR2 as YNFKEQ. The CDR3 is made up of 16 amino acids. V lost 1 base, J lost 0 bases, and 11 bases lay in between. The chain's CDR3 is CASSQGSSGSTDTQYF. CDR3 in DNA: TGTGCCAGCAGCCAAGGGTCCAGCGGAAGCACAGATACGCAGTATTTT.

This clone was counted once. The chain employs TRBV18 and TRBJ1-3; no clear D. CDR3 size: 16 residues. Trimming cost V 3 bases and J 0 bases, with 12 bases left between them. The germline gives CDR1 KGHSH, CDR2 LQKENI. CDR3 loop: CASSPLLRGSGNTIYF. In DNA form, the CDR3 reads TGTGCCAGCTCACCTCTGCTGCGGGGCTCTGGAAACACCATATATTTT.

V gene TRBV28 combines with J gene TRBJ2-1, with 8 bases fitting TRBD1. The CDR3 is 14 amino acids. CDR1 is MDHEN and CDR2 is SYDVKM in the germline V gene. Losses at the gene ends were 5 bases for V and 8 bases for J; bases not matched to a gene: 8. The CDR3 protein is CASSTRQGRHEQFF. The CDR3 DNA sequence: TGTGCCAGCAGTACAAGACAGGGGAGACATGAGCAGTTCTTC.

The J gene is TRBJ1-5, the V gene TRBV5-1, with D uncertain. The CDR3 length is 14 residues. Germline V gives CDR1 SGHRS, CDR2 YFSETQ. V dropped 0 bases and J dropped 5 bases, with 9 bases sitting between them. The CDR3 region has the DNA TGCGCCAGCAGCTTGGGTGGGCCCGATCAGCCCCAGCATTTT. Translating it yields CASSLGGPDQPQHF.

The J gene is TRBJ1-5, the V gene TRBV23-1; tentatively, D is TRBD1 (6 bases). TRBV23-1 counts as an open reading frame of uncertain function. The CDR3 is 16 amino acids. V was cut by 2 bases and J by 7 bases, with 18 bases left in between. DNA of the CDR3: TGCGCCAGCAGTCAACGAGGGGGTTCCCGCGGGCAGCCCCAGCATTTT. Amino acid sequence: CASSQRGGSRGQPQHF.

This chain links TRBV25-1 with TRBJ2-1; 12 positions match TRBD2. Trimming removed 8 bases from V and 4 bases from J; junction bases left unmatched: 3. The CDR3 loop spans 14 amino acids. In germline, CDR1 is MGHDK, CDR2 SYGVNS. CDR3 sequence reads: CASGLAGGYNEQFF. CDR3 DNA: TGTGCCAGCGGTCTAGCGGGGGGGTACAATGAGCAGTTCTTC.

This rearrangement joins TRBV3-1 (or the pseudogene TRBV3-2) to TRBJ2-5; 12 bases are a match to TRBD2. The V gene's germline CDR1 is LGHDT and CDR2 YNNKEL (reference sequence). This CDR3 is 18 amino acids long. The V gene end was trimmed by 4 bases and the J gene end by 0 bases; junction bases not matched to a gene: 9. In DNA, the CDR3 is TGTGCCAGCAGCCGGTACCTAGGGACTAGCGGGTACCAAGAGACCCAGTACTTC. This codes for CASSRYLGTSGYQETQYF.

The rearrangement uses TRBV13 and TRBJ2-3; possible D gene TRBD1, 6 bases. Trimming left V 5 bases short and J 0 bases short, with 12 bases between. Germline CDR1 reads PRHDT; CDR2 reads FYEKMQ (reference sequence). The CDR3 length is 15 residues. The CDR3 DNA reads TGTGCCAGCAGCCCGAGAGGGGGAAGCACAGATACGCAGTATTTT. It translates to CASSPRGGSTDTQYF.